The clone carrying this TCR beta chain came up a few times. Its antigen remains unknown. This sample stems from a study of T-cell reconstitution after alpha-beta-depleted transplantation in children. Study conclusions and caveats: A year post-transplant, T-cell counts and diversity derived mostly from newly produced T cells. In patients about two months after transplant, alpha-beta T cells reportedly arose from several hundred expanded graft clones. After transplant, high TCRbeta diversity at day 60 in some patients arose from surviving recipient T cells and thymic progenitors.

V dropped 4 bases and J dropped 0 bases, with 11 bases sitting between them. Germline CDR1 reads SGHRS; CDR2 reads YFSETQ. This CDR3 has 16 amino acids. It was with unique molecular identifiers that the TCRbeta library was prepared. Using its own MiXCR run on the PCR reads, TCRdb lists one record per CDR3 protein. The table lists around 580,000 distinct CDR3 sequences, about a quarter of them singletons. V gene TRBV5-1 combines with J gene TRBJ2-6; D tentatively reads TRBD1 or TRBD2 (5 bases each). This TCR derives from a boy younger than two with Wiskott-Aldrich syndrome, due to receive a stem cell transplant. The sample here was PBMCs, taken before TCRalphabeta/CD19-depleted stem cell transplant. The CDR3 bases are TGCGCCAGCAGCCGTGGGGACGGCTCTGGGGCCAACGTCCTGACTTTC. It yields the protein CASSRGDGSGANVLTF.